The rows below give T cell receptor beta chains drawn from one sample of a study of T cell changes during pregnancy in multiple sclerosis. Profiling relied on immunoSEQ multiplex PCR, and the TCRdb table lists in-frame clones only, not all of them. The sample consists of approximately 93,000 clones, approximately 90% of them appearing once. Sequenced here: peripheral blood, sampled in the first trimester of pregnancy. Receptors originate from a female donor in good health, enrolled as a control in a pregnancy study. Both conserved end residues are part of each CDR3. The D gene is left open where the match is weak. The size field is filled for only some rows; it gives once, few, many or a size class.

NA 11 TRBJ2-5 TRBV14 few CASSARETQYF TGTGCCAGCAGCGCTCGGGAGACCCAGTACTTC
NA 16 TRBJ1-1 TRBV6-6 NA CASSYGGGVGNTEAFF TGTGCCAGCAGTTACGGCGGGGGGGTCGGAAACACTGAAGCTTTCTTT
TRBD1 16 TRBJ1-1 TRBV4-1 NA CASSQDQGQGSRQIFF TGCGCCAGCAGCCAAGATCAGGGACAGGGGTCGCGACAGATTTTCTTT
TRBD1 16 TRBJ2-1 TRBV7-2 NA CASSSLTGASYNEQFF TGTGCCAGCAGCTCACTGACAGGGGCTTCCTACAATGAGCAGTTCTTC
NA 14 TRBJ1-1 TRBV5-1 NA CASSFGGKNTEAFF TGCGCCAGCAGCTTTGGGGGGAAGAACACTGAAGCTTTCTTT
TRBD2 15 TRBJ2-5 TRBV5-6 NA CASIEAGGPRETQYF TGTGCCAGCATCGAAGCGGGGGGGCCTCGAGAGACCCAGTACTTC
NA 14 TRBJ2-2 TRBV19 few CASSIRHYTGELFF TGTGCCAGTAGTATCAGGCATTACACCGGGGAGCTGTTTTTT
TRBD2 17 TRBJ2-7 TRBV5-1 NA CASSGTGTSGGSYEQYF TGCGCCAGCAGCGGCACCGGGACTAGCGGGGGCTCCTACGAGCAGTACTTC
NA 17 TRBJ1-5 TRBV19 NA CASSMGKTRYSNQPQHF TGTGCCAGTAGTATGGGCAAGACAAGATATAGCAATCAGCCCCAGCATTTT
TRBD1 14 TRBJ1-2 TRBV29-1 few CSVLGTVSAYGYTF TGCAGCGTTTTGGGGACAGTCTCTGCCTATGGCTACACCTTC
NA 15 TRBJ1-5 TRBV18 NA CASSIEQGNNQPQHF TGTGCCAGCTCTATAGAACAGGGAAACAATCAGCCCCAGCATTTT
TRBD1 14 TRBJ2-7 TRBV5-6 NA CASSPGQGSNEQYF TGTGCCAGCAGTCCAGGACAGGGGTCCAACGAGCAGTACTTC
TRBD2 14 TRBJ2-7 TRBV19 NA CASSRDSGTYEQYF TGTGCCAGTAGTCGTGATAGCGGGACCTACGAGCAGTACTTC